This TCR beta chain was sequenced during a study of CD8 T cells in ankylosing spondylitis (dated by TCRdb to the late 2010s). Regarding the complete study: The study set out to find disease-linked TCR variants by profiling T cell receptor beta repertoires in ankylosing spondylitis patients and healthy donors. The whole study cohort included 95 to 130 healthy donors and 25 ankylosing spondylitis patients. Peripheral blood was sampled, and synovial fluid was additionally collected from ankylosing spondylitis patients. Beyond this particular receptor, the publication reports: In peripheral blood, the disease-linked clones were found at relatively low frequencies and had a CD8+ phenotype. Some of the motif variants had been reported before in the synovial fluid and blood of reactive arthritis patients, a finding that suggests common disease-initiation mechanisms. A TCR beta motif of about eight highly homologous amino acid variants appeared characteristic of blood from ankylosing spondylitis patients. Significant enrichment of the disease-linked clones was reported in matched synovial fluid samples from ankylosing spondylitis patients.

Sequencing was performed on an Illumina HiSeq 2500. Quantitative 5'-RACE with molecular barcodes was the method used to prepare the TCR beta libraries. Per the source publication's procedure: To identify disease-linked TCR variants, a new computational method was used, one built on a probabilistic model of VDJ rearrangement. In-frame beta chains were kept once TCRdb had trimmed the public reads at Q25 with fastp and called clones with MiXCR. A single entry per CDR3 protein holds the most common genes and DNA from its merged rows. The V and J calls and clone size are TCRdb's, not the authors'. This sample holds some 130,000 distinct CDR3 sequences; approximately 7.3% were observed only once. The ten top clones hold roughly 12% of the sample. This clonotype has at least ten counts. Its antigen is still unknown. The input lacks base qualities; no much larger clone sits a single base away. CDR1 and CDR2, per the germline V gene (reference sequence), are MNHEY and SMNVEV. The CDR3, cysteine through phenylalanine, is 13 amino acids long. Of the read, only the CDR3 DNA is kept; its 39 bases are in frame from base 1. V loses 4 bases, J loses 7 bases, and the germline ends lie 10 bases apart.

This sequence was found in a female donor with ankylosing spondylitis or in good health (not recorded which). The chain employs TRBV27 and TRBJ2-2, with the identity of the D gene unclear. Sequenced sample: blood, either unsorted or a sorted T cell fraction (not recorded which). The nucleotide sequence is given as TGTGCCAGCAGTTCCCGACGGTACGGGGAGCTGTTTTTT. It encodes CASSSRRYGELFF.